These 14 T cell receptor beta chains share one sample of origin, sequenced in a study of CD8 T cells in Susac syndrome. With random hexamers, roughly 0.45 to 1 ug RNA was reverse transcribed. One entry per CDR3 protein results from TCRdb running MiXCR on the immunoSEQ multiplex PCR reads. The repertoire has a few hundred thousand distinct CDR3 sequences, more than 70% of them found once; the top ten carry 0.12%. Input material: CD8+ T cells from PBMCs. The receptors come from a human donor with multiple sclerosis.

This rearrangement joins TRBV30 to TRBJ2-3, with D hard to call. The CDR3 totals 12 residues. Trimming removed 3 bases at V and 2 bases at J, with 6 bases between. Per germline, CDR1 GTSNPN and CDR2 SVGIG (reference sequence). The CDR3 DNA reads TGTGCCTGGAGCATAACCACAGATACGCAGTATTTT. Protein product: CAWSITTDTQYF.

Here the CDR3 DNA reads TGTGCCAGCAGTAAGGCCTACGAGCAGTACTTC. It is translated as CASSKAYEQYF. The gene calls are TRBV28 and TRBJ2-7; no clear D gene. From germline, CDR1 is MDHEN and CDR2 SYDVKM. The CDR3 covers 11 residues. V lost 5 bases and J 2 bases, leaving 4 bases between the germline ends.

This chain uses TRBV4-1 with TRBJ2-1; no reliable D call. From germline, CDR1 is MGHRA and CDR2 YSYEKL. V was shortened by 0 bases and J by 5 bases, with 8 bases between the two germline ends. This CDR3 has 14 residues. The CDR3 coding sequence is TGCGCCAGCAGCCAAGATAGCTCAGACAATGAGCAGTTCTTC. Translation gives CASSQDSSDNEQFF.

This clonotype was seen a single time. The chain recombines TRBV2 with TRBJ2-1; 11 bases are a match to TRBD1. CDR3 length equals 19 residues. J gave up 3 bases and V 5 bases, and 15 bases lay outside the gene matches. Germline V CDR1 and CDR2: SNHLY, FYNNEI. The CDR3 region is CASSTPGQGVFEVYNEQFF. The CDR3 DNA follows: TGTGCCAGCAGTACACCGGGACAGGGGGTCTTTGAGGTCTACAATGAGCAGTTCTTC. Supplemented by reference TRBV2 and TRBJ2-1, the full variable domain reads EPEVTQTPSHQVTQMGQEVILRCVPISNHLYFYWYRQILGQKVEFLVSFYNNEISEKSEIFDDQFSVERPDGSNFTLKIRSTKLEDSAMYFCASSTPGQGVFEVYNEQFFGPGTRLTVL.

The chain recombines TRBV4-2 with TRBJ2-2; D perhaps matches TRBD1 (6 bases). There are 18 residues in the CDR3. V was pared by 2 bases and J by 5 bases, with 21 bases between. Germline loops: CDR1 LGHNA, CDR2 YNFKEQ. CDR3 loop: CASSQILGQQDKTGELFF. The CDR3 coding sequence is TGTGCCAGCAGCCAAATATTAGGACAGCAGGATAAGACCGGGGAGCTGTTTTTT.

The V and J genes are TRBV6-2 or TRBV6-3 and TRBJ1-2; 7 positions agree with TRBD1. The CDR3 loop spans 15 amino acids. The V gene end was trimmed by 6 bases and the J gene end by 6 bases; junction bases not matched to a gene: 13. Germline assignment: CDR1 MNHEY and CDR2 SVGEGT. CDR3 residues: CASRPIQGLVDGYTF. DNA of the CDR3: TGTGCCAGCAGACCTATACAGGGGCTCGTTGATGGCTACACCTTC.

This clonotype came up a few times. This sequence joins TRBV30 and TRBJ2-7; the D gene is possibly TRBD2 (6 bases). Germline-derived CDR1 and CDR2 are GTSNPN and SVGIG (reference sequence). The CDR3 is made up of 14 amino acids. V was trimmed by 0 bases and J by 1 base, leaving 10 bases between them. The CDR3 loop is CAWSVGSGSYEQYF. CDR3 bases: TGTGCCTGGAGTGTGGGTAGCGGTTCCTACGAGCAGTACTTC.

The chain carries TRBV28 and TRBJ1-5; D not certain. Looked up from germline, CDR1 is MDHEN and CDR2 is SYDVKM. The CDR3 covers 13 residues. Trimming pared 5 bases from V and 9 bases from J, leaving 14 bases between. The CDR3 nucleotides read TGTGCCAGCAGTCCGGAAGCCGCCGGGCCCCAGCATTTT. Translated: CASSPEAAGPQHF.

The chain employs TRBV28 and TRBJ1-1, with D perhaps matching TRBD1 (6 bases). Trimming removed 1 base from V and 8 bases from J, with 14 bases in between. CDR1 is MDHEN, CDR2 SYDVKM, per germline. This CDR3 comprises 14 residues. CDR3 nucleotides: TGTGCCAGCAGTTTATTCGGGGGGCGTGTCGAAGCTTTCTTT. This gives the protein CASSLFGGRVEAFF.

This sequence joins TRBV20-1 and TRBJ1-3; no clear D gene. The V end lost 0 bases, the J end lost 0 bases, and 12 bases lay between the germline ends. The CDR3 is 16 residues long. CDR1 DFQATT and CDR2 SNEGSKA come from the germline V gene (reference sequence). CDR3 DNA sequence: TGCAGTGCTAGAGATCGAAACTGGAGCTCTGGAAACACCATATATTTT. Translated: CSARDRNWSSGNTIYF.

This chain joins TRBV19 and TRBJ2-1; D uncertain. V lost 1 base, J lost 0 bases, and 13 bases lay in between. The CDR3 is 17 residues long. The germline gives CDR1 LNHDA, CDR2 SQIVND (reference sequence). The CDR3 sequence: CASSIGVWSSSYNEQFF. As DNA, the CDR3 is TGTGCCAGTAGTATAGGCGTTTGGAGCAGCTCCTACAATGAGCAGTTCTTC.

The rearrangement uses TRBV14 and TRBJ2-7; possible D gene TRBD1, 5 bases. V shed 0 bases and J shed 2 bases, with 11 bases lying between them. CDR3 size: 15 residues. From germline, CDR1 is SGHDN and CDR2 FVKESK. Here the CDR3 reads CASSQEGLQTYEQYF. DNA of the CDR3: TGTGCCAGCAGCCAAGAGGGGCTTCAAACCTACGAGCAGTACTTC.

The J gene is TRBJ1-1, the V gene TRBV4-1; D remains unclear. This CDR3 comprises 13 residues. Germline V gene sequence: CDR1 MGHRA, CDR2 YSYEKL. Trimming removed 1 base at V and 6 bases at J, with 9 bases between. CDR3 nucleotide sequence: TGCGCCAGCAGCCAAGTGGGTGGGGCTGAAGCTTTCTTT. Amino acid sequence: CASSQVGGAEAFF.

The chain links TRBV27 to TRBJ1-1; D not certain. This CDR3 comprises 15 residues. Between the trimmed V and J ends, which lost 5 bases and 1 base, there was a span of 14 bases. The V gene's germline CDR1 is MNHEY and CDR2 SMNVEV (reference sequence). CDR3 amino acids: CASSQYLNGNTEAFF. CDR3 bases: TGTGCCAGCAGTCAATATTTGAATGGGAACACTGAAGCTTTCTTT.